Listed below are T cell receptor beta chains from one sample, sequenced in a study of T-cell reconstitution after alpha-beta-depleted transplantation in children. TCRdb called the PCR reads again in MiXCR, with one record for every CDR3 protein. This table has hundreds of thousands of distinct CDR3 sequences, around 9.6% appearing once. Sequencing was performed on PBMCs from the stem cell graft donor, taken from the stem cell graft. The source of these receptors is a human donor who donated a stem cell graft to a child with acute lymphoblastic leukemia. Each CDR3 is given with its conserved first and last residue. A D gene is named only where the DNA matches it firmly. The size entry is marked missing in some rows and otherwise reads once, few, many or a size class.

v_gene	d_gene	j_gene	abundance	CDR3aa	CDR3nt
TRBV18	.	TRBJ2-1	.	CASSPLLVLRDEQFF	TGTGCCAGCTCACCACTATTAGTCTTGCGGGATGAGCAGTTCTTC
TRBV20-1	TRBD2	TRBJ2-1	.	CSARRLAGGDEQFF	TGCAGTGCTAGAAGACTAGCGGGGGGCGATGAGCAGTTCTTC
TRBV6-5	TRBD1	TRBJ1-1	.	CASSSGRTGRTTEAFF	TGTGCCAGCAGTTCTGGCAGGACAGGGAGAACCACTGAAGCTTTCTTT
TRBV18	.	TRBJ2-2	.	CASSPSFLRESNTGELFF	TGTGCCAGCTCACCATCGTTTTTGCGAGAATCGAACACCGGGGAGCTGTTTTTT
TRBV5-1	TRBD1	TRBJ2-7	few	CASSLGGQGALDEQYF	TGCGCCAGCAGCTTGGGAGGACAGGGGGCGCTGGACGAGCAGTACTTC
TRBV9	TRBD2	TRBJ2-1	.	CASSLRTSGGAPRYNEQFF	TGTGCCAGCAGCCTCAGGACTAGCGGGGGGGCTCCCCGCTACAATGAGCAGTTCTTC
TRBV6-2/TRBV6-3	.	TRBJ2-2	many	CASSYSGNTGELFF	TGTGCCAGCAGTTACTCGGGGAACACCGGGGAGCTGTTTTTT
TRBV18	TRBD1	TRBJ2-1	few	CASSVSPPGQGYNEQFF	TGTGCCAGCTCAGTTAGCCCGCCGGGACAGGGTTACAATGAGCAGTTCTTC
TRBV5-1	TRBD2	TRBJ2-1	few	CASVGGLAGAYNEQFF	TGCGCCAGCGTAGGGGGACTAGCGGGGGCCTACAATGAGCAGTTCTTC
TRBV5-1	TRBD1	TRBJ1-1	many	CASRGQAEAFF	TGCGCCAGCAGGGGACAGGCTGAAGCTTTCTTT
TRBV2	.	TRBJ2-5	many	CASSSETQETQYF	TGTGCCAGCAGCAGCGAGACCCAAGAGACCCAGTACTTC
TRBV3-1	.	TRBJ2-2	many	CASSPPLAGELFF	TGTGCCAGCAGCCCCCCCCTGGCCGGGGAGCTGTTTTTT
TRBV6-5	.	TRBJ1-1	many	CASSYSNSLMNTEAFF	TGTGCCAGCAGTTACTCGAATAGCTTAATGAACACTGAAGCTTTCTTT
TRBV12-5	TRBD1	TRBJ2-1	many	CASGPGQVAYNEQFF	TGTGCTAGTGGCCCTGGACAGGTCGCATACAATGAGCAGTTCTTC
TRBV7-6	.	TRBJ1-1	few	CASGGTRTEAFF	TGTGCCAGCGGAGGTACAAGGACTGAAGCTTTCTTT
TRBV12-3/TRBV12-4	.	TRBJ2-1	many	CASRGTRNYNEQFF	TGTGCCAGCAGGGGGACACGAAATTACAATGAGCAGTTCTTC
TRBV5-1	TRBD2	TRBJ2-3	few	CASSLGLASGDTQYF	TGCGCCAGCAGCTTGGGACTAGCGAGTGGGGATACGCAGTATTTT
TRBV12-3/TRBV12-4	.	TRBJ1-2	.	CASSPQGFYTF	TGTGCCAGCAGCCCCCAGGGGTTCTACACCTTC
TRBV5-1	TRBD2	TRBJ2-1	.	CASSLGQGLAGDNEQFF	TGCGCCAGCAGCTTGGGGCAAGGACTAGCGGGAGACAATGAGCAGTTCTTC
TRBV19	.	TRBJ2-1	few	CASSIGGTNEQFF	TGTGCCAGTAGTATTGGAGGGACCAATGAGCAGTTCTTC
TRBV20-1	TRBD2	TRBJ2-1	many	CSARDILAGASRSENEQFF	TGCAGTGCTAGAGATATTCTAGCGGGGGCCTCACGATCGGAGAATGAGCAGTTCTTC
TRBV10-3	TRBD1	TRBJ1-2	many	CAIRTDRVTGYTF	TGTGCCATCAGGACGGACAGGGTAACAGGCTACACCTTC
TRBV10-3	TRBD1	TRBJ1-5	.	CATRLNRGQPQHF	TGTGCCACCAGGTTGAACAGGGGACAGCCCCAGCATTTT
TRBV20-1	.	TRBJ1-2	.	CSARVRGDGYTF	TGCAGTGCTAGAGTCAGGGGCGATGGCTACACCTTC
TRBV14	TRBD2	TRBJ2-5	.	CASTGLAEETQYF	TGTGCCAGCACCGGACTAGCAGAAGAGACCCAGTACTTC
TRBV12-3/TRBV12-4	.	TRBJ2-1	medium-sized	CASITLPWRGSYNEQFF	TGTGCCAGCATCACCCTCCCCTGGCGGGGCTCCTACAATGAGCAGTTCTTC
TRBV27	.	TRBJ1-4	few	CASGNRVRSEKLFF	TGTGCCAGCGGTAACAGGGTGAGGAGTGAAAAACTGTTTTTT
TRBV15	.	TRBJ2-5	few	CATSRDGQETQYF	TGTGCCACCAGCAGGGACGGACAAGAGACCCAGTACTTC
TRBV7-2	.	TRBJ1-5	many	CASSTVRSNQPQHF	TGTGCCAGCAGCACGGTTAGGAGCAATCAGCCCCAGCATTTT
TRBV29-1	.	TRBJ1-1	few	CSVEAQNAGTEAFF	TGCAGCGTTGAGGCACAGAATGCCGGTACTGAAGCTTTCTTT
TRBV20-1	.	TRBJ2-7	many	CSARDFRQGDSYEQYF	TGCAGTGCTAGAGATTTCCGGCAGGGCGATTCCTACGAGCAGTACTTC
TRBV21-1	.	TRBJ1-1	.	CASSPPQGGNTEAFF	TGTGCCAGCAGCCCACCACAGGGGGGGAACACTGAAGCTTTCTTT
TRBV5-1	TRBD1	TRBJ2-7	.	CASSAGQGAGEQYF	TGCGCCAGCAGCGCGGGACAGGGGGCAGGAGAGCAGTACTTC
TRBV7-6	TRBD2	TRBJ2-3	many	CASSLLAGGATDTQYF	TGTGCCAGCAGCTTATTGGCCGGGGGGGCCACAGATACGCAGTATTTT
TRBV6-1	.	TRBJ1-1	many	CASLRTANTEAFF	TGTGCCAGCTTAAGGACAGCTAACACTGAAGCTTTCTTT
TRBV5-1	TRBD1	TRBJ2-7	many	CASSFSTGGNEQYF	TGCGCCAGCAGCTTCTCGACAGGGGGGAACGAGCAGTACTTC
TRBV11-2	.	TRBJ2-2	.	CASSFPRTYTGELFF	TGTGCCAGCAGCTTCCCCCGGACTTACACCGGGGAGCTGTTTTTT
TRBV3-1	.	TRBJ1-2	few	CASSPAGAATRANYGYTF	TGTGCCAGCAGCCCCGCAGGGGCCGCAACTAGGGCTAACTATGGCTACACCTTC
TRBV20-1	.	TRBJ1-5	few	CSARGGDSNQPQHF	TGCAGTGCTAGAGGTGGGGATAGCAATCAGCCCCAGCATTTT
TRBV29-1	.	TRBJ2-1	many	CSVEEQGVMYNEQFF	TGCAGCGTTGAAGAACAGGGTGTTATGTACAATGAGCAGTTCTTC
TRBV4-2	TRBD1	TRBJ2-4	few	CASSQELIQGVGRPKNIQYF	TGTGCCAGCAGCCAAGAACTGATACAGGGGGTAGGTAGGCCCAAAAACATTCAGTACTTC
TRBV12-5	TRBD1	TRBJ2-7	many	CASGLGTALSYEQYF	TGTGCTAGTGGTCTCGGGACAGCCCTCTCCTACGAGCAGTACTTC
TRBV29-1	TRBD2	TRBJ2-5	many	CSVEPAFLRSSGQETQYF	TGCAGCGTTGAACCTGCTTTTCTTCGATCTAGCGGCCAAGAGACCCAGTACTTC